Listed here is a single T cell receptor (beta chain). Its antigen has not been determined. Mismatch with germline at one junction end may stem from a read error. CD4+ and CD8+ cells were isolated by positive magnetic bead selection on an AutoMACS, and purity was checked by flow cytometry. After a first flow cytometry screen using a TCR V beta antibody panel, clonal expansions were characterized through TCRB deep sequencing of sorted CD8+ fractions. Peripheral blood mononuclear cells were obtained using density gradient separation with Ficoll-Paque PLUS. DNA from CD4-enriched, CD8-enriched or PBMC samples was extracted using Nucleospin Tissue or Tissue XS kits and then quantified on a Qubit 2.0 fluorometer. The sample is drawn from a study of somatic mutations in cytotoxic T cells in rheumatoid arthritis (dated by TCRdb to 2016 to 2017). The study in broad terms: Before any treatment started and right after they were diagnosed, patients gave peripheral blood samples (approximately 33 ml EDTA). Some T-cell populations stained with V beta antibodies were sorted by flow on a FACSAria II or Sony SH800 to nearly 100% purity, with sorted V beta1+ cells additionally subjected to TCRB sequencing. To characterize clonality, the study used TCRB deep sequencing while asking whether somatic mutations are carried by expanded CD8+ T-cell clones in newly diagnosed, untreated rheumatoid arthritis. TCRB deep sequencing was performed for more than 50 rheumatoid arthritis patients and approximately 20 healthy controls. Patients and controls did not essentially differ in median age, which was nearly identical between the groups. Findings and caveats that apply to the study as a whole: Several identical CD8+ TCRB sequences were found in both blood and synovial fluid, and in about an eighth of the roughly 60 patients the largest CD8+ clone exceeded 20% of CD8+ cells. The antigen targets of the expanded CD8+ clones were unknown, and absence from virus-specific databases did not rule out viral specificity. An increase of CD8+ clonality with age was seen in patients (Spearman r of about 0.49) but not in healthy controls. No adjustment for multiple comparisons was made for the slight TRBV07 underrepresentation in patients. CD8+ T-cell clonality did not differ significantly between rheumatoid arthritis patients and age-matched healthy controls.

Sequencing of TCRB CDR3 was done on genomic DNA with the immunoSEQ assay. As for the authors' bioinformatics: Patient CD8+ clones larger than 1% were compared against published virus-specific TCRB sequences, and only a few matched. The analyses included only productive TCRB rearrangements. Clonality was expressed as a Shannon entropy-based productive clonality index, with each clone defined by a unique TCRB CDR3 sequence. The template counts of each clone relative to the total templates per sample were used to calculate repertoire overlap between two samples. V-gene usage measured by flow cytometry correlated with TCRB sequencing V-gene usage, with a Spearman r of 0.61. In its TCRdb copy, this immuneACCESS table keeps in-frame sequences only and misses some clones. Where compared with another copy, unresolved V genes explain less than half of these, and the others have no known cause. Clone size and the V and J calls come from that table; the DNA yielded D and trimming. The sample data list tens of thousands of clones, and 75% to 90% of these were observed just once. The ten largest clones add up to 6.5% to 9% of the sample.

The CDR3 numbers 15 residues from cysteine through phenylalanine. Only the CDR3 portion is preserved as DNA: 45 bases, with reading frame beginning at the first base. From a lookup of the germline V gene (reference sequence), CDR1 and CDR2 are SSHAT and FNYEAQ. The sequencing sample was made of CD8+ T cells sorted from blood. This sequence uses TRBV7-7 and TRBJ2-5; the junction holds 7 bases that match TRBD2. The receptor's source is an adult with rheumatoid arthritis. The CDR3 has the sequence CASSLASGYQETQYF. The DNA sequence follows: TGTGCTAGCAGCTTGGCTAGCGGTTATCAAGAGACCCAGTACTTC.